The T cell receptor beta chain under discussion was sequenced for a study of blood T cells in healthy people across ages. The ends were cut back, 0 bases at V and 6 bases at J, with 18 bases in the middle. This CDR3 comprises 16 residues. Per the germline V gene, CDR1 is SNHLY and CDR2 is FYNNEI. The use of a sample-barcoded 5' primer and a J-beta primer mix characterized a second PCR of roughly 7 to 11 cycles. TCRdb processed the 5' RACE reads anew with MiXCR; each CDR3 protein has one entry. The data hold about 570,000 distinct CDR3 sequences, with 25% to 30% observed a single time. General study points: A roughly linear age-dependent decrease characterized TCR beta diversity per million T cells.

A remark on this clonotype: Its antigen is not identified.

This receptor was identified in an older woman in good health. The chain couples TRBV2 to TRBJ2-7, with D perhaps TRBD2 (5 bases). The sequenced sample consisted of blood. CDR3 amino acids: CASSEAGSNLRGEQYF. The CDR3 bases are TGTGCCAGCAGTGAAGCGGGATCGAACCTCCGGGGCGAGCAGTACTTC.